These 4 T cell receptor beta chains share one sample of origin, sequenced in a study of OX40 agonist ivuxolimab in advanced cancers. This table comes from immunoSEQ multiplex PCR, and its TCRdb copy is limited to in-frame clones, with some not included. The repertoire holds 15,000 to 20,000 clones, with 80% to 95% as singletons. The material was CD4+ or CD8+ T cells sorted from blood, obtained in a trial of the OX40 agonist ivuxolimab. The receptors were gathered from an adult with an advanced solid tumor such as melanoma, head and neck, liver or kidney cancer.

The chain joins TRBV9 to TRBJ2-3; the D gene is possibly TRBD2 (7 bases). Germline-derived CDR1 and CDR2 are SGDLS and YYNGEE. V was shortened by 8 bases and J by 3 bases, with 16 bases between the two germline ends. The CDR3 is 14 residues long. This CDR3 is CASTRGGGTDTQYF. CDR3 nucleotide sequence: TGTGCCAGTACCAGAGGGGGAGGGACAGATACGCAGTATTTT.

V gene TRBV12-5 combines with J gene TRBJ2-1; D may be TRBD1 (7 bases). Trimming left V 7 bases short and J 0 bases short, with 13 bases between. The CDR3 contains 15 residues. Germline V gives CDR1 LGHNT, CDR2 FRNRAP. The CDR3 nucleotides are TGTGCTAGTGCCGCGGGACAGATCTCCTACAATGAGCAGTTCTTC. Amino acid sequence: CASAAGQISYNEQFF.

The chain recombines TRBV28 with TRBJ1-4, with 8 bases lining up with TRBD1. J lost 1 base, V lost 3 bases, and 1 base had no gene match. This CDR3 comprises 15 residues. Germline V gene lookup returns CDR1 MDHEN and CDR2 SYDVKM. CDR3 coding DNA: TGTGCCAGCAGTTTCAGGGGGCAAACTAATGAAAAACTGTTTTTT. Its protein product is CASSFRGQTNEKLFF.

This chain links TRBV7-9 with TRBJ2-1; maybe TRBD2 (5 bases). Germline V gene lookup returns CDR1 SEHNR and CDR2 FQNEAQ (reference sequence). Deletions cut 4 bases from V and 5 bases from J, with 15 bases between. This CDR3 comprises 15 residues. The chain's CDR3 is CASSSPGISHNEQFF. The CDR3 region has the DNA TGTGCCAGCAGCTCTCCCGGGATTTCCCACAATGAGCAGTTCTTC.